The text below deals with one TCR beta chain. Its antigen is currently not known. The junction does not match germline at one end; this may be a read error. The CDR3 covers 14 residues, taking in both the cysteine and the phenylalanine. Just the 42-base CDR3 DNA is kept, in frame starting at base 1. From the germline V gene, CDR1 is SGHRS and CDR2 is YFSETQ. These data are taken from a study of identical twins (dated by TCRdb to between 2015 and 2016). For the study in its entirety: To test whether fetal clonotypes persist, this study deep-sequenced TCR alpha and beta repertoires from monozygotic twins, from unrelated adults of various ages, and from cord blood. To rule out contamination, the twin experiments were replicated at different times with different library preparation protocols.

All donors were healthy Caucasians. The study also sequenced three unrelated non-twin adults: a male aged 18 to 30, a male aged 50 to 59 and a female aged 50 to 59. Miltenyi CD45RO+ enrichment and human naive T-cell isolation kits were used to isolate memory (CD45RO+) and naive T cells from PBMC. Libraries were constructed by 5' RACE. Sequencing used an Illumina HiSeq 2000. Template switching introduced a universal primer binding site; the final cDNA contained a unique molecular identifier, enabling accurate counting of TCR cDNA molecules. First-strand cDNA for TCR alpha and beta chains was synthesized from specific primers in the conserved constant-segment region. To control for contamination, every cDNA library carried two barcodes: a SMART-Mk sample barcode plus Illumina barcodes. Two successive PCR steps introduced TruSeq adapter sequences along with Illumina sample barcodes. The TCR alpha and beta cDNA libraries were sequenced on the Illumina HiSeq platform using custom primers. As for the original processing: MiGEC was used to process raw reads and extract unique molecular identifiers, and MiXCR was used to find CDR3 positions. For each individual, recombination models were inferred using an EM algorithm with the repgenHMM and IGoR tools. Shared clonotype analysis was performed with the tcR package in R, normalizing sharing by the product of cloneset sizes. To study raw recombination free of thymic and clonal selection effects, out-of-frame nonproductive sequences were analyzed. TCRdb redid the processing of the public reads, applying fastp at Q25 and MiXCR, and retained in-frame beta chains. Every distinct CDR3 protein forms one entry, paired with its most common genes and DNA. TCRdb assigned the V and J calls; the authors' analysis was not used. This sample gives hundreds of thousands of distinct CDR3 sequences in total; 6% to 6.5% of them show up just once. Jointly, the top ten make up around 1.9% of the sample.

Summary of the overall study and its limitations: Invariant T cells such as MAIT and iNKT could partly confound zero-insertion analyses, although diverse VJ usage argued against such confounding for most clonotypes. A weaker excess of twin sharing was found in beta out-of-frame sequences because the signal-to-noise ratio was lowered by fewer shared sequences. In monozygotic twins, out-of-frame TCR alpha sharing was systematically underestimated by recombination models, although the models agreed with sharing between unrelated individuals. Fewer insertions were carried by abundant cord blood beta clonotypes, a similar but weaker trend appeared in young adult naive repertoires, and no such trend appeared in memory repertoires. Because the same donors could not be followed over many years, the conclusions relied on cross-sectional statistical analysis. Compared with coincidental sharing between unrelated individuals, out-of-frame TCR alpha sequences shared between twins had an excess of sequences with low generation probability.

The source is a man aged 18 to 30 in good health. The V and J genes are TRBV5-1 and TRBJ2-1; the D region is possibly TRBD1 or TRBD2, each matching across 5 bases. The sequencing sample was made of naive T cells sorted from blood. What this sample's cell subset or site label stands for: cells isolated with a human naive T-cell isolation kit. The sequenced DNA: TGCGCCAGCAGCTTGGGGGGGTTGGACAATGAGCAGTGCTTC. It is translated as CASSLGGLDNEQCF. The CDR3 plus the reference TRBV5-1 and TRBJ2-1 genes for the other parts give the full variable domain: KAGVTQTPRYLIKTRGQQVTLSCSPISGHRSVSWYQQTPGQGLQFLFEYFSETQRNKGNFPGRFSGRQFSNSRSEMNVSTLELGDSALYLCASSLGGLDNEQCFGPGTRLTVL.